This T cell receptor beta chain is drawn from a study of cytomegalovirus exposure and HLA in healthy donors. Findings and caveats of the study: CMV serostatus alone was available as immune exposure information. Rare sequences made up most TCRs, while some public TCRs were found in many donors.

About this clone itself: Its antigen is undetermined.

The PCR used 60 Vbeta and 13 Jbeta primers. TCRdb's copy holds only in-frame clones and misses some; the assay was immunoSEQ multiplex PCR. Of about 170,000 clones listed, 60% to 85% are singletons. The germline gives CDR1 MNHEY, CDR2 SMNVEV (reference sequence). The length of the CDR3 is 20 residues. Germline trimming cut 2 bases from V and 6 bases from J; bases unmatched to any gene: 20. Sample: PBMCs. This TCR came from a woman in her 50s in good health and CMV-seropositive. This chain joins TRBV27 and TRBJ1-4, with 8 positions matching TRBD1. CDR3 amino acids: CASSLRPRQGNVGDDEKLFF. The CDR3 nucleotides read TGTGCCAGCAGTTTACGCCCTCGACAGGGGAACGTGGGGGACGATGAAAAACTGTTTTTT.